This passage covers 2 T cell receptor beta chains from one sample sequenced in a study of long-term antiretroviral therapy in people with HIV. An immunoSEQ assay, version v3.0, was performed at survey level. Using immunoSEQ multiplex PCR, the repertoire was profiled, and TCRdb retains in-frame clones only, with some absent. The sample holds over 20,000 clones, 86% seen once. Sequencing was performed on unsorted PBMCs, taken 1.9 years after starting antiretroviral therapy. The receptor source for this set is a woman in her 30s with HIV.

The chain employs TRBV13 and TRBJ2-7, with a tentative D call TRBD1 (5 bases). Trimming shortened V by 2 bases and J by 6 bases, and 14 bases separated the two germline ends. The CDR3 totals 14 residues. The germline V gene has CDR1 PRHDT and CDR2 FYEKMQ (reference sequence). The CDR3 region is CASSLSTQGLEQYV. CDR3 DNA sequence: TGTGCCAGCAGCTTATCGACCCAGGGTCTCGAGCAGTACGTC.

The rearrangement links TRBV6-5 to TRBJ1-5; possible D gene TRBD1, 6 bases. The CDR3 loop spans 16 amino acids. V was cut by 4 bases and J by 2 bases, with 15 bases left in between. Germline V CDR1 and CDR2: MNHEY, SVGAGI. CDR3 region: CASSSTGLGGNQPQHF. CDR3 bases: TGTGCCAGCAGTTCAACAGGGCTTGGGGGCAATCAGCCCCAGCATTTT.